These 12 T cell receptor beta chains share one sample of origin, sequenced in a study of T cells after yellow fever vaccination. TCRdb redid the calling of the 5' RACE reads with MiXCR, one entry per CDR3 protein. The data show around 250,000 distinct CDR3 sequences, 6.9% seen once. Here the sequenced sample was CD4+ T cells sorted from PBMCs, taken 15 days after the yellow fever booster vaccination. These receptors originate from a man aged 30-40 years who received the YFV17D yellow fever vaccine.

This clonotype was observed a handful of times. This chain joins TRBV7-2 and TRBJ2-7; a weak D match, TRBD2 (5 bases). The germline V gene has CDR1 SGHTA and CDR2 FQGNSA. Trimming removed 5 bases at V and 3 bases at J, with 11 bases between. CDR3 length: 13 residues. The CDR3 loop reads CASSAGRGYEQYF. The CDR3 coding sequence is TGTGCCAGCAGCGCCGGACGGGGCTACGAGCAGTACTTC.

A few counts support this clonotype. The chain employs TRBV20-1 and TRBJ2-5, with D possibly being TRBD2 (6 bases). This CDR3 contains 16 residues. Germline V gene sequence: CDR1 DFQATT, CDR2 SNEGSKA (reference sequence). V lost 0 bases and J lost 7, with 21 bases in between. The CDR3 loop reads CSARDRAAGQYTTQYF. The CDR3 bases are TGCAGTGCTAGAGATCGGGCAGCGGGTCAGTATACGACCCAGTACTTC.

This clonotype was detected many times. This chain joins TRBV20-1 and TRBJ2-3; possible D gene TRBD2, 6 bases. Trimming removed 3 bases from V and 1 base from J, with 17 bases in between. CDR3 length: 16 residues. Looked up from germline, CDR1 is DFQATT and CDR2 is SNEGSKA (reference sequence). The CDR3 loop is CSASGSMSWGTDTQYF. For the CDR3, the DNA is TGCAGTGCTAGCGGGAGTATGAGTTGGGGCACAGATACGCAGTATTTT.

V usage is TRBV7-2 and J usage is TRBJ1-4; no definite D call. This CDR3 has 14 amino acids. V was trimmed by 5 bases and J by 8 bases, leaving 15 bases between them. The germline V gene encodes CDR1 SGHTA and CDR2 FQGNSA. This CDR3 is CASSLAGLGEKLFF. The CDR3 DNA is TGTGCCAGCAGCCTCGCCGGGCTCGGAGAAAAACTGTTTTTT.

Only a few counts were recorded for this clonotype. The chain combines TRBV27 with TRBJ1-4, with 11 positions matching TRBD1. The V segment lost 5 bases and the J segment 1 base; nucleotides outside the gene matches: 15. Per germline, CDR1 MNHEY and CDR2 SMNVEV (reference sequence). This CDR3 is 20 amino acids long. The CDR3 spells CASSLRTGGIGDRTNEKLFF. The CDR3 nucleotides are TGTGCCAGCAGTCTAAGGACAGGGGGCATAGGGGATAGAACTAATGAAAAACTGTTTTTT.

This clonotype has a handful of counts. J is TRBJ2-5 and V is TRBV10-3, with 7 bases fitting TRBD2. CDR1 ENHRY and CDR2 SYGVKD come from the germline V gene. CDR3 length: 14 amino acids. V shed 4 bases, J shed 2 bases, and the junction held 4 bases outside the gene matches. The chain's CDR3 is CAISAASGQETQYF. CDR3 bases: TGTGCCATCAGTGCGGCTAGCGGTCAAGAGACCCAGTACTTC.

Notes on this clonotype: One base away lies a much larger clone, so this may be a sequencing read error. The CDR3 is CATNRPGLAGGETQYF. Written as DNA, the CDR3 is TGTGCCACCAACCGACCGGGACTAGCGGGAGGAGAGACCCAGTACTTC. The chain is built from TRBV7-2 and TRBJ2-5; TRBD2 matches at 15 bases. Germline-derived CDR1 and CDR2 are SGHTA and FQGNSA. The V and J ends lost 10 bases and 4 bases, in that order; junction bases with no gene match: 10. CDR3 length: 16 residues.

This clonotype was recorded a few times. V and J are TRBV18 and TRBJ2-1; tentatively, D is TRBD2 (5 bases). From germline, CDR1 is KGHSH and CDR2 LQKENI. The CDR3 contains 12 residues. V gave up 0 bases and J gave up 10 bases, with 7 bases separating them. CDR3: CASSPPAGEQFF. CDR3 nucleotides: TGTGCCAGCTCACCACCCGCGGGCGAGCAGTTCTTC.

The table lists this clonotype with many counts. V usage is TRBV6-1 and J usage is TRBJ1-4, with D perhaps TRBD1 (5 bases). Germline CDR1 reads MNHNS; CDR2 reads SASEGT. CDR3 length equals 14 residues. V was cut by 6 bases and J by 3 bases, with 11 bases left in between. CDR3 loop: CASRQGWANEKLFF. As DNA, the CDR3 is TGTGCCAGCAGGCAGGGTTGGGCTAATGAAAAACTGTTTTTT.

This clonotype was counted ten times or more. The chain recombines TRBV5-1 with TRBJ2-1, with TRBD1 identical over 8 bases. The CDR3 has 17 amino acids. The trim removed 4 bases at V and 0 bases at J, leaving 9 bases unmatched. The germline V gene has CDR1 SGHRS and CDR2 YFSETQ. The chain's CDR3 is CASSRNSGQGSYNEQFF. The CDR3 nucleotides read TGCGCCAGCAGCCGAAATTCAGGACAGGGCTCCTACAATGAGCAGTTCTTC.

In this sample, this clonotype turned up many times. V gene TRBV4-3 combines with J gene TRBJ1-4, with unresolved D. The V gene lost 0 bases and the J gene lost 6 bases, with 20 bases spanning the gap. This CDR3 has 18 amino acids. Germline CDR1 and CDR2: LGHNA and YSLEER. In nucleotides, the CDR3 is TGCGCCAGCAGCCAAGACGGCCTTTTTGGCCGACAAGATGAAAAACTGTTTTTT. Translation: CASSQDGLFGRQDEKLFF.

This clonotype has only a few counts. The rearrangement uses TRBV12-3 or TRBV12-4 and TRBJ1-5; TRBD1 is a possible D gene (6 bases). The CDR3 covers 14 residues. V dropped 3 bases and J dropped 7 bases, with 13 bases sitting between them. The CDR3 DNA is TGTGCCAGCAGTTTTGCAGGGGCCGACCAGCCCCAGCATTTT. Translated, it gives CASSFAGADQPQHF.